Sequencing of this TCR beta chain was carried out in a study of T cell responses to AZD1222 COVID-19 vaccine. Study-level findings and limits: CD4 TCRs covered the whole spike, strongest at regions 160-218 and 743-854. With two AZD1222 doses given, Spike-specific TCR breadth and depth both rose. It should be noted that donors were predominantly white British and more often female, and clonal diversity was possibly underestimated.

Germline V gene sequence: CDR1 SGHAT, CDR2 FQNNGV. V lost 5 bases, J lost 0 bases, and 7 bases stayed unmatched. The CDR3 consists of 15 residues. The protocol was immunoSEQ multiplex PCR, while the TCRdb copy is restricted to in-frame clones and leaves out a portion. The sample gives 100,000 to 150,000 clones, 80% to 90% of which show up once; under 3.5% is in the top ten. About this clone: Antigen specificity is unknown.

This sequence originates from an adult in good health. The V call is TRBV11-2, the J call TRBJ2-7, with 7 nucleotides matching TRBD1. Sample: peripheral blood, taken on day 0 of AZD1222 vaccination. The CDR3 sequence is CASSDPGQSSYEQYF. The CDR3 nucleotides read TGTGCCAGCAGCGACCCGGGACAGAGCTCCTACGAGCAGTACTTC.